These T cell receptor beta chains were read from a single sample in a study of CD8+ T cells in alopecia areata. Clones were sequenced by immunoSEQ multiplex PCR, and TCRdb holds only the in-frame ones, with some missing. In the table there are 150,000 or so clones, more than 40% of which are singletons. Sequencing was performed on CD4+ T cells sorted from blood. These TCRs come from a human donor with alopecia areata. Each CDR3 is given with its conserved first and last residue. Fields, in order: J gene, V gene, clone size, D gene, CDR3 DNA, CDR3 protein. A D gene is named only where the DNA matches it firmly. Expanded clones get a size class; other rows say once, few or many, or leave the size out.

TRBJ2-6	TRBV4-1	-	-	TGCGCCAGCAGCCAACTTTTAGCAGGGTTGACGATCGCTGGGGCCAACGTCCTGACTTTC	CASSQLLAGLTIAGANVLTF
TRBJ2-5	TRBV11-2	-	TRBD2	TGTGCCAGCAGCTCGACTAGCGTCCAAGAGACCCAGTACTTC	CASSSTSVQETQYF
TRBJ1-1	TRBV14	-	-	TGTGCCAGCAGCCGTCGGGGAAATATGAACACTGAAGCTTTCTTT	CASSRRGNMNTEAFF
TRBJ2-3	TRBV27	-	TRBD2	TGTGCCAGCAGGTCACCCAGCGGGATATACACAGATACGCAGTATTTT	CASRSPSGIYTDTQYF
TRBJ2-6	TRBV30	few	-	TGTGCCTGGAGTGTGCCCCGAGGAGGGAGGAACTCTGGGGCCAACGTCCTGACTTTC	CAWSVPRGGRNSGANVLTF
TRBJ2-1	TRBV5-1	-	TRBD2	TGCGCCAGCAGCTTGGCAGCGGGAGGGAACAATGAGCAGTTCTTC	CASSLAAGGNNEQFF
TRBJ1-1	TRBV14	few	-	TGTGCCAGCAGCCAAATAAGGAATTCGCCCCAGGCTTTCTTT	CASSQIRNSPQAFF
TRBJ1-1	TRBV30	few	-	TGCGCGGTTTGGCCCTCGGGTACTGAAGCTTTCTTT	CAVWPSGTEAFF
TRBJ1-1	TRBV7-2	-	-	TGTGCCAGCAGAGCTAGACAGTTGAACACTGAAGCTTTCTTT	CASRARQLNTEAFF
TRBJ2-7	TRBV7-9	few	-	TGTGCCAGCAGCTTGTTTGCCTACGAGCAGTACTTC	CASSLFAYEQYF
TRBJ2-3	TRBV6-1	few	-	TGTGCCAGCAGTGAACTTGCGGGACGCACAGATACGCAGTATTTT	CASSELAGRTDTQYF
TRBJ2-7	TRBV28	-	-	TGTGCCAGCGTCAGACAGGCCTCCTACGAGCAGTACTTC	CASVRQASYEQYF
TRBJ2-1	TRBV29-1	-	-	TGCAGCGTTGAAGACCCGGGTGAGCAGTTCTTC	CSVEDPGEQFF
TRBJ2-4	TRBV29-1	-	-	TGCAGCGTTGGGGTACTAGCCAAAAACATTCAGTACTTC	CSVGVLAKNIQYF
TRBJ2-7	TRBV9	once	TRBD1	TGTGCCAGCAGCTCGCAACCGGGACAGACATACGAGCAGTACTTC	CASSSQPGQTYEQYF
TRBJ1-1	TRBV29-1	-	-	TGCAGCGTTGAAGACAAAAGAAGGGGGACTGAAGCTTTCTTT	CSVEDKRRGTEAFF
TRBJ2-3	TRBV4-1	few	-	TGCGCCAGCAGCCAAGAAACGGGGCTCACAGATACGCAGTATTTT	CASSQETGLTDTQYF
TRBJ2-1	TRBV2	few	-	TGTGCCAGCAGTGAAAGATATGCGGGATTGGATGAGTTCTTC	CASSERYAGLDEFF
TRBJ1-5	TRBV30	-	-	TGTGCCTGGACAGGGTCTCGAACCTCAATATCCAATCAGCCCCAGCATTTT	CAWTGSRTSISNQPQHF
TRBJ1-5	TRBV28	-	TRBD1	TGTGCCAGCAGTGGGACAGGTCCATCAGGGCCCCAGCATTTT	CASSGTGPSGPQHF
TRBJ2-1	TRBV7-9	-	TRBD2	TGTGCCAGCAGCCCGGGACTAGCAGGCTACAATGAGCAGTTCTTC	CASSPGLAGYNEQFF
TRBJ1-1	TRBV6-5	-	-	TGTGCCAGCAGTCCAACCACAGGGAACACTGAAGCTTTCTTT	CASSPTTGNTEAFF
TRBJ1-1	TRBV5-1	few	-	TGCGCCAGCAGCTCGAGGGGTAAGGACACTGAAGCTTTCTTT	CASSSRGKDTEAFF
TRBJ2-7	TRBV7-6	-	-	TGTGCCAGCAGCCGGGAGCCCCACGAGCAGTACTTC	CASSREPHEQYF
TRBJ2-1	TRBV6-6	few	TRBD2	TGTGCCAGCAGTTACCGTAGCGGGAGCCTTAGGGGTGAGCAGTTCTTC	CASSYRSGSLRGEQFF
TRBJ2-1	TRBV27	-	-	TGTGCCAGCAGTTCCGAAGGGATCCACTCGGTTGAGCAGTTCTTC	CASSSEGIHSVEQFF